This passage covers 23 T cell receptor beta chains from one sample sequenced in a study of CD8 T cells in Susac syndrome. Random hexamers were used to reverse transcribe about 0.5 to 1 ug of RNA. One entry per CDR3 protein, called by TCRdb with MiXCR from the immunoSEQ multiplex PCR reads. The data hold under 200,000 distinct CDR3 sequences, with 90% to 95% observed a single time. Sequences were obtained from CD4+ T cells from PBMCs. These receptors were collected from a human donor in good health.

The chain carries TRBV5-1 and TRBJ1-1, with D possibly TRBD1 on 5 matching bases. V was pared by 6 bases and J by 1 base, with 10 bases between. The V gene's germline CDR1 is SGHRS and CDR2 YFSETQ. The CDR3 contains 13 residues. The CDR3 sequence: CASKSGPNTEAFF. In DNA, the CDR3 is TGCGCCAGCAAGTCAGGGCCGAACACTGAAGCTTTCTTT.

The chain recombines TRBV20-1 with TRBJ1-2; D is undetermined. V lost 3 bases, J lost 4 bases, and 18 bases lay in between. Germline V gives CDR1 DFQATT, CDR2 SNEGSKA (reference sequence). This CDR3 contains 15 residues. Here the CDR3 DNA reads TGCAGTGCTAGTATACCGGGCCTCCCCCTCTATGGCTACACCTTC. It is translated as CSASIPGLPLYGYTF.

The chain links TRBV29-1 to TRBJ2-1; TRBD1 aligns across 8 bases. There are 13 residues in the CDR3. The ends lost 7 bases at V and 4 bases at J; junction bases unmatched: 6. Germline V lookup: CDR1 SQVTM, CDR2 ANQGSEA. Written as DNA, the CDR3 is TGCAGCGCTACCCGGGACAGGTACAATGAGCAGTTCTTC. Translation: CSATRDRYNEQFF.

The chain is built from TRBV5-4 and TRBJ1-2; D remains unclear. The CDR3 length is 12 residues. Germline V lookup: CDR1 SGHNT, CDR2 YYREEE (reference sequence). Between the trimmed V and J ends, which lost 0 bases and 8 bases, there was a span of 8 bases. The CDR3 DNA sequence: TGTGCCAGCAGCTTGGTCAGGACGGGCTACACCTTC. It codes for CASSLVRTGYTF. Combining the CDR3 with reference TRBV5-4 and TRBJ1-2 gives the whole variable domain ETGVTQSPTHLIKTRGQQVTLRCSSQSGHNTVSWYQQALGQGPQFIFQYYREEENGRGNFPPRFSGLQFPNYSSELNVNALELDDSALYLCASSLVRTGYTFGSGTRLTVV.

The chain uses TRBV6-5 and TRBJ2-3, with 14 bases lining up with TRBD2. V dropped 6 bases and J dropped 3; count of bases not matched to a gene: 2. This CDR3 is built from 15 residues. Germline V lookup: CDR1 MNHEY, CDR2 SVGAGI. The DNA of the CDR3 is TGTGCCAGCAGCCGACTAGCGGGAGGGACAGATACGCAGTATTTT. Translated, it gives CASSRLAGGTDTQYF.

This chain links TRBV23-1 with TRBJ1-3; D is uncertain. TRBV23-1 is an ORF, and what it does is uncertain. The CDR3 sequence is 15 residues long. V lost 3 bases and J lost 0, with 9 bases in between. The CDR3 loop reads CASSQTRSSGNTIYF. The CDR3 DNA follows: TGCGCCAGCAGTCAGACGAGGAGCTCTGGAAACACCATATATTTT.

The rearrangement uses TRBV20-1 and TRBJ2-3; D possibly corresponds to TRBD1 (6 bases). The CDR3 covers 13 residues. Germline loops: CDR1 DFQATT, CDR2 SNEGSKA (reference sequence). V shed 2 bases and J shed 2 bases, with 8 bases lying between them. For the CDR3, the DNA is TGCAGTGCTAGATTGGGGGCCACAGATACGCAGTATTTT. It codes for CSARLGATDTQYF.

This clonotype has only one observation. The V gene is TRBV5-6, the J gene TRBJ1-1; D possibly corresponds to TRBD1 (6 bases). Germline CDR1 and CDR2: SGHDT and YYEEEE. The CDR3 is 16 residues long. With 0 bases removed from V and 1 base from J, the gap between germline ends came to 13 bases. Here the CDR3 reads CASSLVQGWTNTEAFF. In DNA, the CDR3 is TGTGCCAGCAGCTTGGTTCAGGGGTGGACGAACACTGAAGCTTTCTTT. Filled out from reference TRBV5-6 and TRBJ1-1, the complete variable domain reads DAGVTQSPTHLIKTRGQQVTLRCSPKSGHDTVSWYQQALGQGPQFIFQYYEEEERQRGNFPDRFSGHQFPNYSSELNVNALLLGDSALYLCASSLVQGWTNTEAFFGQGTRLTVV.

The V call is TRBV14, the J call TRBJ2-1, with no clear D. Trimming stripped 3 bases from V and 0 bases from J, with 9 bases between. The CDR3 runs 15 residues. The germline V gene has CDR1 SGHDN and CDR2 FVKESK. This CDR3 is CASSQRHSSYNEQFF. In DNA form, the CDR3 reads TGTGCCAGCAGCCAGAGGCATAGCTCCTACAATGAGCAGTTCTTC.

The chain couples TRBV18 to TRBJ2-1; D is undetermined. The CDR3 length is 13 residues. V lost 2 bases and J lost 5, with 7 bases in between. Germline lookup yields CDR1 KGHSH and CDR2 LQKENI. CDR3: CASSPGINNEQFF. The CDR3 coding sequence is TGTGCCAGCTCACCAGGCATAAACAATGAGCAGTTCTTC. Full variable domain (outside the CDR3, taken from reference TRBV18 and TRBJ2-1): NAGVMQNPRHLVRRRGQEARLRCSPMKGHSHVYWYRQLPEEGLKFMVYLQKENIIDESGMPKERFSAEFPKEGPSILRIQQVVRGDSAAYFCASSPGINNEQFFGPGTRLTVL.

V is TRBV10-1 and J is TRBJ2-1; D perhaps matches TRBD1 (5 bases). This CDR3 spans 15 amino acids. CDR1 and CDR2 (germline): WNHNN, SYGVQD (reference sequence). With 0 bases removed from V and 2 bases from J, the gap between germline ends came to 8 bases. Here the CDR3 reads CASSESRGTYNEQFF. DNA for the CDR3: TGCGCCAGCAGTGAGTCAAGGGGTACCTACAATGAGCAGTTCTTC.

This chain uses TRBV29-1 with TRBJ1-5; D is ambiguous. This CDR3 is 13 amino acids long. Trimming took 4 bases from V and 0 from J, leaving 7 bases between them. CDR1 is SQVTM, CDR2 ANQGSEA, per germline. The CDR3 region has the DNA TGCAGCGTTGCTGATTATAGCAATCAGCCCCAGCATTTT. Translated, it gives CSVADYSNQPQHF.

The CDR3 loop is CASSLGGRRQGNTIYF. CDR3 sequence (DNA): TGCGCCAGCAGCTTGGGGGGACGACGACAAGGAAACACCATATATTTT. The chain recombines TRBV5-1 with TRBJ1-3; tentatively, D is TRBD1 (5 bases). This CDR3 comprises 16 residues. CDR1 is SGHRS, CDR2 YFSETQ, per germline. With 0 bases removed from V and 4 bases from J, the gap between germline ends came to 14 bases.

J is TRBJ2-2 and V is TRBV27, with 12 bases identical to TRBD2. V trimming: 6 bases; J trimming: 8 bases; junction bases outside the gene matches: 7. CDR1 is MNHEY, CDR2 SMNVEV, per germline (reference sequence). The CDR3 consists of 15 residues. CDR3 sequence: CASSATSGRKGELFF. The CDR3 DNA is TGTGCCAGCAGCGCAACTAGCGGGAGGAAAGGGGAGCTGTTTTTT.

The V and J genes are TRBV30 and TRBJ2-1, with 12 bases fitting TRBD2. CDR1 and CDR2 (germline): GTSNPN, SVGIG (reference sequence). J gave up 6 bases and V 4 bases, and 10 bases lay outside the gene matches. CDR3 size: 16 residues. The CDR3 nucleotides read TGTGCCTGGACGGATATCGGACTAGCGGGATCCAATGAGCAGTTCTTC. This gives the protein CAWTDIGLAGSNEQFF.

The chain employs TRBV5-4 and TRBJ2-5, with D perhaps TRBD1 or TRBD2 (6 bases each). The CDR3 runs to 14 residues. The germline CDR1 and CDR2 sequences are SGHNT and YYREEE (reference sequence). The V gene lost 5 bases and the J gene lost 4 bases, with 15 bases spanning the gap. The CDR3 DNA follows: TGTGCCAGCAGGGGGGGCCGGGGGATAGAGACCCAGTACTTC. This encodes CASRGGRGIETQYF.

The rearrangement links TRBV12-3 or TRBV12-4 to TRBJ1-6, with D possibly matching TRBD1 (6 bases). There are 15 residues in the CDR3. V gave up 5 bases and J gave up 6 bases, with 14 bases separating them. CDR3 in DNA: TGTGCCAGCAGTCTCCCGACAGGACGTAATTCACCCCTCCACTTT. Translating it yields CASSLPTGRNSPLHF.

The J gene is TRBJ1-1, the V gene TRBV20-1, with 9 bases aligning to TRBD1. The V segment lost 3 bases and the J segment 1 base; nucleotides outside the gene matches: 9. This CDR3 comprises 16 residues. From germline, CDR1 is DFQATT and CDR2 SNEGSKA (reference sequence). CDR3: CSARGQGRGGNTEAFF. The CDR3 nucleotides read TGCAGTGCTAGGGGACAGGGTCGGGGAGGGAACACTGAAGCTTTCTTT.

The genes are TRBV15 and TRBJ2-3, with 12 bases lining up with TRBD2. The CDR3 has 16 amino acids. From germline, CDR1 is LNHNV and CDR2 YYDKDF (reference sequence). J lost 2 bases, V lost 4 bases, and 4 bases had no gene match. The CDR3 protein is CATSTRTSGVTDTQYF. In DNA, the CDR3 is TGTGCCACCAGCACTCGGACTAGCGGGGTCACAGATACGCAGTATTTT.

CDR3 DNA: TGTGCCAGTAAGGAGGGTAGTAAGGACAATGAGCAGTTCTTC. Amino acid sequence: CASKEGSKDNEQFF. The chain uses TRBV19 and TRBJ2-1; weak D call: TRBD2 (6 bases). The germline V and J ends were trimmed by 7 bases and 5 bases, with 15 bases remaining between them. There are 14 residues in the CDR3. Germline CDR1 is LNHDA and CDR2 is SQIVND (reference sequence).

V and J are TRBV15 and TRBJ2-3; 8 nucleotides match TRBD2. The CDR3 is 15 residues long. The V segment lost 1 base and the J segment 4 bases; nucleotides outside the gene matches: 4. From germline, CDR1 is LNHNV and CDR2 YYDKDF (reference sequence). CDR3 amino acids: CATSRGTSRSDTQYF. The CDR3 nucleotides read TGTGCCACCAGCAGAGGGACTAGCCGGTCAGATACGCAGTATTTT.

This clonotype was detected once. This sequence joins TRBV29-1 and TRBJ2-1; no firm D call. CDR1 is SQVTM and CDR2 is ANQGSEA in the germline V gene. Trimming left V 4 bases short and J 4 bases short, with 11 bases between. This CDR3 comprises 13 residues. This CDR3 is CSVAENLYNEQFF. CDR3 coding DNA: TGCAGCGTTGCCGAAAACCTATACAATGAGCAGTTCTTC.

The chain couples TRBV18 to TRBJ2-5, with 10 bases lining up with TRBD2. The CDR3 consists of 15 residues. CDR1 KGHSH and CDR2 LQKENI come from the germline V gene. The J segment lost 3 bases and the V segment lost 3 bases, leaving 4 bases of the junction unmatched. Here the CDR3 DNA reads TGTGCCAGCTCACCCCTAGCGGGAGTAGAAGAGACCCAGTACTTC. Protein product: CASSPLAGVEETQYF.